This TCR beta chain is drawn from a study of OX40 agonist ivuxolimab in advanced cancers. General study results and limits: Which antigen the expanded peripheral T cells recognized is unknown.

The table lists this clone with a count of one. Its matching antigen is unknown. Assay used: immunoSEQ multiplex PCR; TCRdb lists only in-frame clones, some missing. The sample lists fewer than 140,000 clones, 75% to 95% occurring once. Germline assignment: CDR1 MNHEY and CDR2 SVGAGI. Trimming took 0 bases from V and 5 from J, leaving 16 bases between them. CDR3 size: 16 residues. Sequences were derived from CD4+ or CD8+ T cells sorted from blood, sampled in a trial of the OX40 agonist ivuxolimab. This sequence originates from an adult with an advanced solid tumor such as melanoma, head and neck, liver or kidney cancer. The genes are TRBV6-5 and TRBJ1-2; no clear D. CDR3 in DNA: TGTGCCAGCAGTTACTCAGGACGGGTCCTTGGGTATGGCTACACCTTC. Its protein is CASSYSGRVLGYGYTF.